The clone carrying this T cell receptor beta chain has at least ten counts. Germline trimming cut 4 bases from V and 14 bases from J; bases unmatched to any gene: 11. Germline CDR1 LGHDT, CDR2 YNNKEL (reference sequence). The CDR3 contains 15 residues. The sample originates from a study of T-cell reconstitution after alpha-beta-depleted transplantation in children. Preparing the TCRbeta library involved the use of unique molecular identifiers. Each CDR3 protein gets one entry after TCRdb re-called the PCR reads with MiXCR. This table holds about 260,000 distinct CDR3 sequences, about 9.9% found once. Here the sequenced sample was peripheral blood, taken 180 days after TCRalphabeta/CD19-depleted stem cell transplant. This sequence joins TRBV3-1 and TRBJ2-1, with 13 nucleotides matching TRBD2. This TCR was recovered from a male patient aged 2 to 9 who had a stem cell transplant for chronic granulomatous disease, so the T cells may come from the graft donor. DNA for the CDR3: TGTGCCAGCAGCCCCCGGACTAGCGGGAGTGGGGGGGAGTTCTTC. Protein sequence: CASSPRTSGSGGEFF.